This passage covers 6 T cell receptor beta chains from one sample sequenced in a study of shared clonotypes between healthy human individuals. Assay: immunoSEQ multiplex PCR; the TCRdb copy retains only in-frame clones and omits some. The table has approximately 350,000 clones, approximately 97% seen once. The sample was memory CD8+ T cells sorted from blood. Subset denoted: CD45RO+ cells pooled with CCR7-negative TemRA cells. The receptors were sampled from a young man in good health.

The V and J genes are TRBV5-4 and TRBJ1-3; no reliable D call. V lost 4 bases and J 0 bases, leaving 14 bases between the germline ends. This CDR3 has 16 amino acids. CDR1 is SGHNT, CDR2 YYREEE, per germline (reference sequence). The CDR3 nucleotides read TGTGCCAGCAGCCGAGGACTTCCTTACTCTGGAAACACCATATATTTT. It is translated as CASSRGLPYSGNTIYF.

This clone showed up just once. The genes are TRBV29-1 and TRBJ1-1, with D unclear. Trimming pared 1 base from V and 8 bases from J, leaving 11 bases between. CDR1 and CDR2 (germline): SQVTM, ANQGSEA. The CDR3 sequence is 12 residues long. In nucleotides, the CDR3 is TGCAGCGTTGAAGGATGGAAGGTAGAAGCTTTCTTT. Encoded protein: CSVEGWKVEAFF.

The chain recombines TRBV7-9 with TRBJ2-1; TRBD1 matches at 7 bases. The CDR3 extends over 16 amino acids. V lost 5 bases and J lost 5; bases outside the gene matches: 12. Germline V gene lookup returns CDR1 SEHNR and CDR2 FQNEAQ (reference sequence). The CDR3 DNA follows: TGTGCCAGCAGCCCGAAGCCGGGACAGCCTGACAATGAGCAGTTCTTC. This encodes CASSPKPGQPDNEQFF.

Here the CDR3 reads CASSGERLAGVFEQFF. As DNA, the CDR3 is TGTGCCAGCAGCGGAGAGAGGCTAGCGGGAGTGTTTGAGCAGTTCTTC. The chain combines TRBV7-9 with TRBJ2-1, with 10 bases matching TRBD2. Germline CDR1 is SEHNR and CDR2 is FQNEAQ (reference sequence). J gave up 9 bases and V 5 bases, and 13 bases lay outside the gene matches. This CDR3 comprises 16 residues.

The chain links TRBV5-6 to TRBJ2-1, with a possible D match to TRBD2 (6 bases). The CDR3 runs 14 residues. V was pared by 2 bases and J by 0 bases, with 6 bases between. In germline, CDR1 is SGHDT, CDR2 YYEEEE. This chain's CDR3 is CASSFGSSYNEQFF. The CDR3 DNA sequence: TGTGCCAGCAGCTTCGGGAGCTCCTACAATGAGCAGTTCTTC.

The rearrangement joins TRBV6-5 to TRBJ2-4, with 9 bases lining up with TRBD2. CDR1 MNHEY and CDR2 SVGAGI come from the germline V gene. This CDR3 has 14 residues. V lost 5 bases and J lost 7; bases outside the gene matches: 6. The CDR3: CASSGASGTNIQYF. The CDR3 DNA reads as TGTGCCAGCAGTGGGGCTAGCGGGACGAACATTCAGTACTTC.